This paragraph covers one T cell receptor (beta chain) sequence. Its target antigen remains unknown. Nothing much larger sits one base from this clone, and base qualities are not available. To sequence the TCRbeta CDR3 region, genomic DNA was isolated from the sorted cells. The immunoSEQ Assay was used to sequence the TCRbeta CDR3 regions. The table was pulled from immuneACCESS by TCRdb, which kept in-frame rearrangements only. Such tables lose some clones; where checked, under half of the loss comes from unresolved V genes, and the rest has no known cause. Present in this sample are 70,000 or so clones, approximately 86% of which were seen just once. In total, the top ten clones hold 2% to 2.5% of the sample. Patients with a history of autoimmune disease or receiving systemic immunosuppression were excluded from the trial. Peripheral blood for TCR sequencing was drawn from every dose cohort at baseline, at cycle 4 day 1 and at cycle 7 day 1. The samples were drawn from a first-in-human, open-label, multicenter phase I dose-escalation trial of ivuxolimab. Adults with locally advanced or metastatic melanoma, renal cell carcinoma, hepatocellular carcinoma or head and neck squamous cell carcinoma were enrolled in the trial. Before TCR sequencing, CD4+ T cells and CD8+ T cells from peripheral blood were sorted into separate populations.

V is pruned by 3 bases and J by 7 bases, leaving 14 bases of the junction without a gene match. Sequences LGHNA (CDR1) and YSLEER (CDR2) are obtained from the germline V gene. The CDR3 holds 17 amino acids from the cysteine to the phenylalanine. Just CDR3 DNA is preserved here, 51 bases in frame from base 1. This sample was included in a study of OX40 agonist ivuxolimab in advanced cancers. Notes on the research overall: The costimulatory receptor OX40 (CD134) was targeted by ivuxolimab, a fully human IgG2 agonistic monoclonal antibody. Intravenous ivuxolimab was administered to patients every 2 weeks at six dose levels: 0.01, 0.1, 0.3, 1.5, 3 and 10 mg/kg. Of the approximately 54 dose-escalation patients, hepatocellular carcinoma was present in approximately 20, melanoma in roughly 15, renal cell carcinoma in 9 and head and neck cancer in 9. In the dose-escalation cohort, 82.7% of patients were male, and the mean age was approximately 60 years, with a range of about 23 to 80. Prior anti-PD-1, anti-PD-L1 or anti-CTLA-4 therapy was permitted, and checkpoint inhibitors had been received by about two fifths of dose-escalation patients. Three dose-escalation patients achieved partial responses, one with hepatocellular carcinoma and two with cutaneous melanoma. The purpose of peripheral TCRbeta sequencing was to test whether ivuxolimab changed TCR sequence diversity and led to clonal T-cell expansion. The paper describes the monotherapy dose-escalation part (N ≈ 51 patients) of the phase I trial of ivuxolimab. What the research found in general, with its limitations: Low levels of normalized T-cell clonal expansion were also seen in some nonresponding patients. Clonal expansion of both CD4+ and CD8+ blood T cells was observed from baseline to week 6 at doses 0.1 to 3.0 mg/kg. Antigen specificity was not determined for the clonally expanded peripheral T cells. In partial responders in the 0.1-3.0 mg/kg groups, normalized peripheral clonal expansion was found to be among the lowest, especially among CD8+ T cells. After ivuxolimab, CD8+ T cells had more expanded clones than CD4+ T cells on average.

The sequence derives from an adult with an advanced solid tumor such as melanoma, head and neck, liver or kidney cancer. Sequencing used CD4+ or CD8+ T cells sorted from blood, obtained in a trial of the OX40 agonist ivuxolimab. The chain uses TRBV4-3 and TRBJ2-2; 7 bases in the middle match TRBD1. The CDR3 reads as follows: CASSHEPSRGTGGELFF. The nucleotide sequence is TGCGCCAGCAGCCACGAGCCCTCCAGGGGGACCGGCGGGGAGCTGTTTTTT.